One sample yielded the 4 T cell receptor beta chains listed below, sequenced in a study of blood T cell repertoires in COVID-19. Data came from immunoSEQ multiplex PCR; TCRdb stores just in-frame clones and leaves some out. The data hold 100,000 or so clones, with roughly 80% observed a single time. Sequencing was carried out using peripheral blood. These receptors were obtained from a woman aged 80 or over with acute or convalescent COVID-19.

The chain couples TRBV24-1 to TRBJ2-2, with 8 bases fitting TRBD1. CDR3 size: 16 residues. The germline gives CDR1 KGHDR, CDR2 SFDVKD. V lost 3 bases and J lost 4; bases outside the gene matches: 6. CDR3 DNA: TGTGCCACCAGTGATGTCGGACAGGGATTCACCGGGGAGCTGTTTTTT. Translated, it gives CATSDVGQGFTGELFF.

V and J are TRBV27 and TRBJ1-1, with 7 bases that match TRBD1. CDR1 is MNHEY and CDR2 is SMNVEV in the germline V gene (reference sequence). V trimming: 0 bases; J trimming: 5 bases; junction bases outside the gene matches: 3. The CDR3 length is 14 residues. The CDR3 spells CASSLSPGGTEAFF. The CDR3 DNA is TGTGCCAGCAGTTTATCGCCAGGGGGAACTGAAGCTTTCTTT.

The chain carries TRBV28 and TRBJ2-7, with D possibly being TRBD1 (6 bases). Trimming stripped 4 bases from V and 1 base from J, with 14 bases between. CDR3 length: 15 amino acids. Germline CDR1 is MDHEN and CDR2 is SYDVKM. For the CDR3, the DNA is TGTGCCAGCAGTTCCGGGACAATAGGGTCCTACGAGCAGTACGTC. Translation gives CASSSGTIGSYEQYV.

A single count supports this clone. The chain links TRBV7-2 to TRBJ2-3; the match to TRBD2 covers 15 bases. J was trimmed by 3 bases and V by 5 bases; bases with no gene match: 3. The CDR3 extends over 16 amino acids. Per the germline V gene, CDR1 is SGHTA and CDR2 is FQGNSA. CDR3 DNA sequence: TGTGCCAGCAGCCCCGGACTAGCGGGAGGGACAGATACGCAGTATTTT. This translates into CASSPGLAGGTDTQYF. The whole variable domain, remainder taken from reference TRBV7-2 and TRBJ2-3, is GAGVSQSPSNKVTEKGKDVELRCDPISGHTALYWYRQSLGQGLEFLIYFQGNSAPDKSGLPSDRFSAERTGGSVSTLTIQRTQQEDSAVYLCASSPGLAGGTDTQYFGPGTRLTVL.